A selection of T cell receptor beta chains follows, all from one sample in a study of T cells in Graves' hyperthyroidism and ophthalmopathy. Each CDR3 protein is one row after TCRdb ran MiXCR on the multiplex PCR reads. Of fewer than 800,000 distinct CDR3 sequences detected, roughly 15% appear once; the ten largest clones hold 8.4%. Sample: blood. The receptors originated from a man between 18 and 35 years old with Graves' hyperthyroidism. The CDR3 runs from the conserved cysteine through the conserved F or W. Fields, in order: D gene, V gene, clone size, J gene, CDR3 protein, CDR3 DNA. A D gene is named only where the DNA matches it firmly. Size values are once, few and many counts, or a class for expanded clones, and some rows have none.

D: TRBD1; V: TRBV12-3/TRBV12-4; size: few; J: TRBJ2-1; CDR3: CASSLATGGSNEQFF; DNA: TGTGCCAGCAGTTTAGCGACAGGGGGGAGCAATGAGCAGTTCTTC
D: .; V: TRBV29-1; size: .; J: TRBJ2-3; CDR3: CSVDGKGGTDTQYF; DNA: TGCAGCGTTGACGGGAAGGGCGGCACAGATACGCAGTATTTT
D: .; V: TRBV7-3; size: many; J: TRBJ2-3; CDR3: CASSLGLTDTQYF; DNA: TGTGCCAGCAGCTTAGGCCTCACAGATACGCAGTATTTT
D: .; V: TRBV4-1; size: .; J: TRBJ1-1; CDR3: CASSQHGGNTEAFF; DNA: TGCGCCAGCAGCCAACATGGGGGTAACACTGAAGCTTTCTTT
D: .; V: TRBV20-1; size: .; J: TRBJ2-7; CDR3: CSASFSYEQYF; DNA: TGCAGTGCTAGCTTCAGCTACGAGCAGTACTTC
D: TRBD2; V: TRBV4-1; size: .; J: TRBJ2-3; CDR3: CASSQSSGGDSTDTQYF; DNA: TGCGCCAGCAGCCAGTCTAGCGGGGGAGATAGCACAGATACGCAGTATTTT
D: .; V: TRBV20-1; size: .; J: TRBJ2-7; CDR3: CSARDPRGRANERYF; DNA: TGCAGTGCTAGAGATCCCCGGGGGCGGGCGAACGAGCGGTACTTC
D: TRBD2; V: TRBV7-3; size: many; J: TRBJ2-1; CDR3: CASSLIASGTYNEQFF; DNA: TGTGCCAGCAGCTTAATCGCTAGCGGGACATACAATGAGCAGTTCTTC
D: .; V: TRBV19; size: few; J: TRBJ1-5; CDR3: CASSIWQLNQPQHF; DNA: TGTGCCAGTAGTATTTGGCAGCTTAATCAGCCCCAGCATTTT
D: .; V: TRBV7-9; size: few; J: TRBJ2-3; CDR3: CASSLALPDTQYF; DNA: TGTGCCAGCAGCTTAGCGCTCCCAGATACGCAGTATTTT
D: TRBD2; V: TRBV7-2; size: .; J: TRBJ2-1; CDR3: CASSLSLAEFPVSYNEQFF; DNA: TGTGCCAGCAGCTTAAGCCTAGCGGAATTTCCCGTCTCCTACAATGAGCAGTTCTTC
D: TRBD1; V: TRBV7-9; size: few; J: TRBJ2-7; CDR3: CASSYPGTGEYEQYF; DNA: TGTGCCAGCAGCTACCCCGGGACAGGGGAGTACGAGCAGTACTTC
D: .; V: TRBV29-1; size: .; J: TRBJ2-7; CDR3: CSVASGSYEQYF; DNA: TGCAGCGTTGCGAGCGGGTCCTACGAGCAGTACTTC
D: .; V: TRBV6-2/TRBV6-3; size: many; J: TRBJ2-5; CDR3: CASSYVGQETQYF; DNA: TGTGCCAGCAGTTACGTGGGGCAAGAGACCCAGTACTTC
D: .; V: TRBV19; size: .; J: TRBJ2-1; CDR3: CASSIRGYNEQFF; DNA: TGTGCCAGTAGTATACGCGGGTACAATGAGCAGTTCTTC
D: TRBD2; V: TRBV10-3; size: .; J: TRBJ2-2; CDR3: CAISDLKGTSITGELFF; DNA: TGTGCCATCAGTGACCTAAAGGGGACTAGCATAACCGGGGAGCTGTTTTTT
D: .; V: TRBV30; size: many; J: TRBJ2-2; CDR3: CASTANTGELFF; DNA: TGTGCCTCCACAGCGAACACCGGGGAGCTGTTTTTT
D: TRBD2; V: TRBV30; size: .; J: TRBJ2-7; CDR3: CAWSRGGTSYEQYF; DNA: TGTGCCTGGAGTCGCGGGGGGACCTCCTACGAGCAGTACTTC
D: TRBD2; V: TRBV9; size: few; J: TRBJ2-1; CDR3: CASSASGRWSYNEQFF; DNA: TGTGCCAGCAGCGCTAGCGGGAGATGGTCCTACAATGAGCAGTTCTTC
D: TRBD2; V: TRBV3-1; size: .; J: TRBJ2-1; CDR3: CASSQLKTSGRYNEQFF; DNA: TGTGCCAGCAGCCAATTAAAGACTAGCGGAAGATACAATGAGCAGTTCTTC
D: TRBD1; V: TRBV20-1; size: many; J: TRBJ2-3; CDR3: CSAKDRGSTDTQYF; DNA: TGCAGTGCCAAGGACAGGGGAAGCACAGATACGCAGTATTTT
D: .; V: TRBV28; size: many; J: TRBJ2-3; CDR3: CASDSGGPTDTQYF; DNA: TGTGCCAGCGATTCGGGGGGCCCCACAGATACGCAGTATTTT
D: .; V: TRBV30; size: many; J: TRBJ2-7; CDR3: CAWSRTRDTLGDYEQYF; DNA: TGTGCCTGGAGCCGGACCCGGGACACCTTAGGCGACTACGAGCAGTACTTC
D: .; V: TRBV5-1; size: .; J: TRBJ2-6; CDR3: CASSGAGSSGANVLTF; DNA: TGCGCCAGCAGCGGAGCAGGGAGCTCTGGGGCCAACGTCCTGACTTTC
D: .; V: TRBV7-9; size: many; J: TRBJ2-1; CDR3: CASSLGQINEQFF; DNA: TGTGCCAGCAGCTTAGGACAGATTAATGAGCAGTTCTTC
D: .; V: TRBV24-1; size: .; J: TRBJ1-5; CDR3: CATSDPDSPYQPQHF; DNA: TGTGCCACCAGTGACCCGGACAGCCCTTATCAGCCCCAGCATTTT
D: .; V: TRBV7-3; size: few; J: TRBJ2-5; CDR3: CASSLSLVRQQETQYF; DNA: TGTGCCAGCAGCTTAAGTCTTGTCAGGCAGCAAGAGACCCAGTACTTC
D: .; V: TRBV9; size: many; J: TRBJ2-7; CDR3: CASSPSGLGEQYF; DNA: TGTGCCAGCAGCCCCTCGGGCCTCGGGGAGCAGTACTTC